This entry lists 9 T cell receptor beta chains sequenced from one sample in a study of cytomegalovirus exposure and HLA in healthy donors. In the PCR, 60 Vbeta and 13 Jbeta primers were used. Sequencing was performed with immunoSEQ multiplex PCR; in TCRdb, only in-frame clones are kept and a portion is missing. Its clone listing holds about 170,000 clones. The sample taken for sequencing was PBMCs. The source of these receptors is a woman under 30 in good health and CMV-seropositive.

CDR3 amino acids: CASSLRGQGSYTF. CDR3 DNA sequence: TGTGCCAGCAGCCTCCGAGGGCAAGGTAGCTACACCTTC. The rearrangement joins TRBV6-5 to TRBJ1-2; D unclear. CDR3 size: 13 residues. V gave up 6 bases and J gave up 9 bases, with 17 bases separating them. Looked up from germline, CDR1 is MNHEY and CDR2 is SVGAGI.

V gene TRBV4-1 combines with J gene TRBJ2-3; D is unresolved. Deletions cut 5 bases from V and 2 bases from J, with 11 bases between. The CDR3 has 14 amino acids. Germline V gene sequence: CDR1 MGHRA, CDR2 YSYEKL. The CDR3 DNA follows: TGCGCCAGCAGCTCACCAACATCCACAGATACGCAGTATTTT. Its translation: CASSSPTSTDTQYF.

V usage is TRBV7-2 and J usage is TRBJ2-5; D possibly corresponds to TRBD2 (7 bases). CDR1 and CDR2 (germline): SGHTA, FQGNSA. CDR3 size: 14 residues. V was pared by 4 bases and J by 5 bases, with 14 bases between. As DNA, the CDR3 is TGTGCCAGCAGCTCCCGGGGGGCCGTGGAGACCCAGTACTTC. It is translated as CASSSRGAVETQYF. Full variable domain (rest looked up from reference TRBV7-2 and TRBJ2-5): GAGVSQSPSNKVTEKGKDVELRCDPISGHTALYWYRQSLGQGLEFLIYFQGNSAPDKSGLPSDRFSAERTGGSVSTLTIQRTQQEDSAVYLCASSSRGAVETQYFGPGTRLLVL.

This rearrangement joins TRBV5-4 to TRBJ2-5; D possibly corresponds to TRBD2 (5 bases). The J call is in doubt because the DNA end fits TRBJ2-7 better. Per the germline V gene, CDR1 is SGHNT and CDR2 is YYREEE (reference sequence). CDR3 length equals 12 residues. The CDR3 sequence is CALGIISYEQYF. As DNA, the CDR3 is TGTGCCCTCGGGATCATAAGTTACGAGCAGTACTTC.

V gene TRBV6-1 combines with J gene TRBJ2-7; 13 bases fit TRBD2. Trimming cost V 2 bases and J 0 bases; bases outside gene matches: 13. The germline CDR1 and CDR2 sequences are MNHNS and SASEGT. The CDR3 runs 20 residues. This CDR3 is CASSEQPGLAGKSSSYEQYF. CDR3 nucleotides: TGTGCCAGCAGTGAACAACCGGGACTAGCGGGAAAAAGCTCCTCCTACGAGCAGTACTTC.

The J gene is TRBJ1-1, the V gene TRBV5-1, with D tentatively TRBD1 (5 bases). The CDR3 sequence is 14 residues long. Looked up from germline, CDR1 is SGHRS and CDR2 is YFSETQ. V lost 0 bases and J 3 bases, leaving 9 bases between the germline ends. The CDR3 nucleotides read TGCGCCAGCAGCTTGGCCCGGGGGGACACTGAAGCTTTCTTT. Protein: CASSLARGDTEAFF. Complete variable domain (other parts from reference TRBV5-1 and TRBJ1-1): KAGVTQTPRYLIKTRGQQVTLSCSPISGHRSVSWYQQTPGQGLQFLFEYFSETQRNKGNFPGRFSGRQFSNSRSEMNVSTLELGDSALYLCASSLARGDTEAFFGQGTRLTVV.

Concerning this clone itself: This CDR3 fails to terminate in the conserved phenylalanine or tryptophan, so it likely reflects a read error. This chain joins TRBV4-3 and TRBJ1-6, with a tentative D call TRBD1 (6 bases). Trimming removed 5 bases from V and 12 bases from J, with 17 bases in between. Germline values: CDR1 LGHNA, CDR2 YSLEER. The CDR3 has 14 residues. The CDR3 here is CASSKGGDHGPLHV. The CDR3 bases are TGCGCCAGCAGCAAGGGGGGGGATCATGGACCCCTCCACGTT.

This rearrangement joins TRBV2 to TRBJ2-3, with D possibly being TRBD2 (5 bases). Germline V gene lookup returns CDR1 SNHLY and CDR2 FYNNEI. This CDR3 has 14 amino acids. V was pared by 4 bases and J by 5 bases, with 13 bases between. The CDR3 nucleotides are TGTGCCAGCAGTGGGACTGGGCCCGTAGATACGCAGTATTTT. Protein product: CASSGTGPVDTQYF.

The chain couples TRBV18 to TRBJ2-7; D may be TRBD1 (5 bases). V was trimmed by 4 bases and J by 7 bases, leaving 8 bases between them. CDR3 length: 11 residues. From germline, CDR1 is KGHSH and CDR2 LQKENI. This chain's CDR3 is CASSQGVEQYF. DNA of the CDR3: TGTGCCAGCTCACAAGGGGTGGAGCAGTACTTC.